This T cell receptor (beta chain) appears in the sequencing data of a study of neurological immune-mediated disorders. Study conclusions and caveats: Multiple sclerosis patients had less TCR clonal expansion than even healthy controls, unlike HTLV-1-associated myelopathy. The expanded clones of different subjects shared no CDR3 amino acid sequences (suggesting private repertoires in all groups).

The cDNA came from 5'RACE with 10-nucleotide random UMIs. TCRdb used MiXCR to reprocess the 5' RACE reads, holding one entry per CDR3 protein. The sample carries over 70,000 distinct CDR3 sequences, around 9.6% recorded once. This clonotype was counted ten times or more. Antigen: not known. Germline lookup yields CDR1 DFQATT and CDR2 SNEGSKA (reference sequence). There are 12 residues in the CDR3. V gave up 4 bases and J gave up 0 bases; unmatched junction bases: 0. Stated time point: longitudinal time-point 1 (baseline). Maryland, USA blood bank volunteers served as healthy controls. V gene TRBV20-1 combines with J gene TRBJ2-7, with 7 bases fitting TRBD2. Material: PBMCs. The origin of this receptor is a man aged 30 to 45 in good health. DNA of the CDR3: TGCAGTGCTACTAGCGGCTCCTACGAGCAGTACTTC. It yields the protein CSATSGSYEQYF.